Listed below are T cell receptor beta chains from one sample, sequenced in a study of identical twins. TCRdb recomputed calls from the 5' RACE reads with MiXCR, one row per CDR3 protein. In the table there are about 250,000 distinct CDR3 sequences, approximately 8.3% of which are singletons. These data also featured in a second study, about yellow fever vaccine responses in identical twins.

The sequenced sample was CD8+ T cells sorted from blood. Source of these receptors: a woman aged 18-29 years in good health. CDR3s include the opening cysteine and the closing phenylalanine or tryptophan. Fields, in order: D gene, V gene, clone size, J gene, CDR3 DNA, CDR3 protein. D genes are given only for firm matches. Only part of the rows carry a size: once, few, many, or a class if the clone is expanded.

TRBD2	TRBV9	few	TRBJ2-7	TGTGCCAGCAGCGTAGGTGGCGGGGGGGCCGGCGAGCAGTACTTC	CASSVGGGGAGEQYF
TRBD1	TRBV9	many	TRBJ1-2	TGTGCCAGCAGCGGGGGCAGGGATGGACAGGGTTTTTATGGCTACACCTTC	CASSGGRDGQGFYGYTF
NA	TRBV6-6	NA	TRBJ2-3	TGTGCCAGCGAAGGAGATACGCAGTATTTT	CASEGDTQYF
NA	TRBV12-3/TRBV12-4	few	TRBJ2-3	TGTGCCAGCACCCATAGCTTTTTCGGAGATACGCAGTATTTT	CASTHSFFGDTQYF
NA	TRBV6-1	few	TRBJ2-5	TGTGCCAGCAGAGATGGGAGGACCCAGCACTTC	CASRDGRTQHF
TRBD1	TRBV27	many	TRBJ1-5	TGTGCCAGCAGTCCGATGACAGGGGGCAATCAGCCCCAGCATTTT	CASSPMTGGNQPQHF
NA	TRBV6-5	many	TRBJ2-3	TGTGCCAGCAGTTACTTCTCTAGCACAGATACGCAGTATTTT	CASSYFSSTDTQYF
NA	TRBV28	many	TRBJ2-5	TGTGCCAGCAGTTTGGGTCTAAGACGAAAAATCGGAGATCAAGAGACCCAGTACTTC	CASSLGLRRKIGDQETQYF
NA	TRBV7-8	few	TRBJ2-7	TGTGCCAGCAGCGAAGACAGGCCCTACGAGCAGTACTTC	CASSEDRPYEQYF
NA	TRBV12-5	few	TRBJ2-1	TGTGCTAGTGGCCATCTAGGGTCCTCCTCCTACAATGAGCAGTTCTTC	CASGHLGSSSYNEQFF
NA	TRBV13	NA	TRBJ2-1	TGTGCCAGCAGCTTAGAGGCTAGCGAAATAAATGAGCAGTTCTTC	CASSLEASEINEQFF
TRBD1	TRBV10-3	NA	TRBJ2-1	TGTGCCATCAGGGGCGAAGAACAGGGGTGGATGAAGGATGAGCAGTTCTTC	CAIRGEEQGWMKDEQFF
TRBD1	TRBV11-3	few	TRBJ1-4	TGTGCCAGCAGCTTGGTACCGGGACAGACTAATGAAAAACTGTTTTTT	CASSLVPGQTNEKLFF
TRBD2	TRBV2	few	TRBJ2-7	TGTGCCAGCAGTGAAGTAAGCGGGGCCTCCTACGAGCAGTACTTC	CASSEVSGASYEQYF
NA	TRBV20-1	many	TRBJ2-2	TGCAGTGCTAGATCGAGGCGGGAACGCACCGGGGAGCTGTTTTTT	CSARSRRERTGELFF
NA	TRBV4-3	NA	TRBJ2-3	TGCGCCAGCAGCCAGGCCCCCCGGCGGGCAGATACGCAGTATTTT	CASSQAPRRADTQYF
NA	TRBV29-1	NA	TRBJ2-5	TGCAGCGTTGAAGAGATAGCGGACCTCGGGGAGACCCAGTACTTC	CSVEEIADLGETQYF
TRBD2	TRBV7-6	few	TRBJ2-5	TGTGCCAGCAGCCCGGGACTAGCGGGGAGAGAGACCCAGTACTTC	CASSPGLAGRETQYF
NA	TRBV7-8	NA	TRBJ2-5	TGTGCCAGCAGCCCAGAGGCGGACCAAGAGACCCAGTACTTC	CASSPEADQETQYF
NA	TRBV6-5	few	TRBJ1-6	TGTGCCAGCAGTTCCTACAATTCACCCCTCCACTTT	CASSSYNSPLHF
NA	TRBV3-1	NA	TRBJ2-5	TGTGCCAGCAGCCAAGAGTGGGGGGACCAAGAGACCCAGTACTTC	CASSQEWGDQETQYF
NA	TRBV4-3	NA	TRBJ1-6	TGCGCCAGCAGCCAAGATCTCGCTAATTCACCCCTCCACTTT	CASSQDLANSPLHF
NA	TRBV12-3/TRBV12-4	NA	TRBJ1-2	TGTGCCAGCAGTTCCTCTCTGTCGCCGAGGGAGGGCTACACCTTC	CASSSSLSPREGYTF
NA	TRBV4-3	NA	TRBJ2-5	TGCGCCAGCAGCCAAGACCCACTGCTACAAGAGACCCAGTACTTC	CASSQDPLLQETQYF
NA	TRBV27	few	TRBJ2-6	TGTGCCAGCAGTTTATCGACGGGACCCAACGTCCTGACTTTC	CASSLSTGPNVLTF
NA	TRBV12-3/TRBV12-4	few	TRBJ2-7	TGTGCCAGCAGTTTAGTGCCAGGGGACGAGCAGTACTTC	CASSLVPGDEQYF
TRBD1	TRBV29-1	NA	TRBJ1-4	TGCAGCGTCGAAGGACAGGCAACTAATGAAAAACTGTTTTTT	CSVEGQATNEKLFF
TRBD2	TRBV6-1	NA	TRBJ2-2	TGTGCCAGCAGCCTTGGACTAGCGGGAGTGTCCGGGGAGCTGTTTTTT	CASSLGLAGVSGELFF
TRBD1	TRBV7-9	NA	TRBJ2-7	TGTGCCAGCAGCTTAGGTTTAAGTGACAGGGGAGTCTACGAGCAGTACTTC	CASSLGLSDRGVYEQYF
TRBD2	TRBV11-1	NA	TRBJ2-1	TGTGCCAGCAGCGGGGGACCGACGCCGCCGACTAGCGGGGTGTCAAATGAGCAGTTCTTC	CASSGGPTPPTSGVSNEQFF
NA	TRBV7-9	few	TRBJ2-7	TGTGCCAGCAGCTCCCCCACACAGGGCTCCGAGCAGTACTTC	CASSSPTQGSEQYF
NA	TRBV7-9	many	TRBJ2-3	TGTGCCAGCAGCTTAGAGGGTAGCACAGATACGCAGTATTTT	CASSLEGSTDTQYF
TRBD1	TRBV9	NA	TRBJ1-6	TGTGCCAGCAGCGAGGGGACAGGCATAAGGGCCCTCCACTTT	CASSEGTGIRALHF
NA	TRBV10-2	NA	TRBJ2-4	TGCGCCAGCAGTGAGTCGAGAAGCCTAGCCAAAAACATTCAGTACTTC	CASSESRSLAKNIQYF
TRBD2	TRBV4-1	many	TRBJ2-7	TGCGCCAGCAGCCAAGATCTTCCTAGCGGGGTCTCTTACGAGCAGTACTTC	CASSQDLPSGVSYEQYF
TRBD2	TRBV4-2	NA	TRBJ2-3	TGTGCCAGCAGCCAAGGGCTAGCGGGGTTCTCTAGCACAGATACGCAGTATTTT	CASSQGLAGFSSTDTQYF
NA	TRBV4-2	NA	TRBJ2-3	TGTGCCAGCAGCCAAGAGTCCAGCACAGATACGCAGTATTTT	CASSQESSTDTQYF
NA	TRBV7-9	many	TRBJ1-1	TGTGCCAGCAGCTATGTGGGGGACACTGAAGCTTTCTTT	CASSYVGDTEAFF
NA	TRBV20-1	few	TRBJ2-4	TGCAGTGCTAGAGACCTCGCTGTACTAGCCAAAAACATTCAGTACTTC	CSARDLAVLAKNIQYF
TRBD2	TRBV19	many	TRBJ2-7	TGTGCCAGTAGTATCCACCTCGTTCCAACTAGCGCAACCTACGAGCAGTACTTC	CASSIHLVPTSATYEQYF
NA	TRBV5-1	many	TRBJ2-2	TGCGCCAGCAGCGGGCGGGACTCGACGAACACCGGGGAGCTGTTTTTT	CASSGRDSTNTGELFF
TRBD2	TRBV20-1	NA	TRBJ2-3	TGCAGTGCTAGAGATGGCGGGGGGGCCACAGATACGCAGTATTTT	CSARDGGGATDTQYF